This T cell receptor (beta chain) emerged from a study of cytomegalovirus exposure and HLA in healthy donors. Study conclusions and caveats: A later analysis, which compared TCR beta chains of equal frequency, found the HLA-associated ones more clonally expanded. Generally TCR sequences proved uncommon, though certain public TCRs appeared in numerous donors. The Asian-associated ancestry cluster reportedly had fewer N-insertions than the roughly 670-donor mean in a later analysis.

Points on this clone: Its antigen is still unknown.

PCR primers comprised 60 Vbeta and 13 Jbeta primers. Profiled with immunoSEQ multiplex PCR; TCRdb holds only in-frame clones, not every one. The profile shows 150,000 to 200,000 clones, roughly 80% of them singletons. Between the trimmed V and J ends, which lost 0 bases and 3 bases, there was a span of 6 bases. Germline loops: CDR1 SGHRS, CDR2 YFSETQ. The CDR3 has 13 residues. The V and J genes are TRBV5-1 and TRBJ1-2; D gene unclear. The sample comprised PBMCs. This receptor was taken from a man aged 50 to 60 in good health and CMV-seronegative. The CDR3 nucleotides read TGCGCCAGCAGCTTGGACGGGGACTATGGCTACACCTTC. Translating gives CASSLDGDYGYTF.